Each of the 16 T cell receptor beta chains below was sequenced from the same sample in a study of blood T cell repertoires in COVID-19. The assay was immunoSEQ multiplex PCR, and TCRdb's table has in-frame clones only and misses some. The sample lists fewer than 450,000 clones, about 92% occurring once. The sample comprised PBMCs or T cells enriched from blood (not recorded which). Every receptor here comes from a man younger than 30 who had recovered from COVID-19.

This chain connects TRBV7-9 to TRBJ2-4; 10 nucleotides match TRBD1. The CDR3 has 17 amino acids. The ends lost 1 base at V and 6 bases at J; junction bases unmatched: 9. The germline V gene encodes CDR1 SEHNR and CDR2 FQNEAQ (reference sequence). In DNA form, the CDR3 reads TGTGCCAGCAGCTTAGGGACCGGGACAGGGGTAGCAAACATTCAGTACTTC. Protein: CASSLGTGTGVANIQYF. Full variable domain (missing parts from reference TRBV7-9 and TRBJ2-4): DTGVSQNPRHKITKRGQNVTFRCDPISEHNRLYWYRQTLGQGPEFLTYFQNEAQLEKSRLLSDRFSAERPKGSFSTLEIQRTEQGDSAMYLCASSLGTGTGVANIQYFGAGTRLSVL.

The CDR3 DNA is TGTGCCAGCAGCCGTTCGCCGACTACCTCTAACTATGGCTACACCTTC. Amino acid sequence: CASSRSPTTSNYGYTF. This rearrangement joins TRBV3-1 (or the pseudogene TRBV3-2) to TRBJ1-2; D not certain. CDR1 and CDR2 (germline): LGHDT, YNNKEL (reference sequence). Trimming removed 4 bases at V and 0 bases at J, with 15 bases between. The CDR3 loop spans 16 amino acids.

This clone was recorded only once. In the same sample, other DNA sequences code for this CDR3. The chain employs TRBV4-1 and TRBJ1-2; 9 nucleotides line up with TRBD1. The V and J ends lost 3 bases and 6 bases, in that order; junction bases with no gene match: 5. Germline loops: CDR1 MGHRA, CDR2 YSYEKL. CDR3 length equals 14 residues. CDR3 residues: CASSQPGQGHGYTF. CDR3 in DNA: TGCGCCAGCAGCCAGCCGGGACAGGGTCATGGCTACACCTTC.

The rearrangement uses TRBV27 and TRBJ2-2; perhaps TRBD2 as D (6 bases). From germline, CDR1 is MNHEY and CDR2 SMNVEV (reference sequence). V lost 6 bases and J 6 bases, leaving 11 bases between the germline ends. CDR3 length: 13 amino acids. The CDR3 sequence is CASRISGPGELFF. CDR3 in DNA: TGTGCCAGCAGAATTAGCGGACCCGGGGAGCTGTTTTTT.

J is TRBJ2-7 and V is TRBV5-8; D may be TRBD2 (5 bases). The length of the CDR3 is 11 residues. The V and J ends lost 1 base and 7 bases respectively, with 6 bases between them. CDR1 and CDR2 (germline): SGHTS, YDEGEE. The CDR3 reads CASSLREEQYF. In DNA, the CDR3 is TGTGCCAGCAGCTTGAGGGAGGAGCAGTACTTC.

V usage is TRBV29-1 and J usage is TRBJ1-2, with TRBD1 as a possible D gene (6 bases). CDR3 length: 11 amino acids. The germline V gene has CDR1 SQVTM and CDR2 ANQGSEA. Trimming removed 7 bases from V and 6 bases from J, with 12 bases in between. The CDR3 here is CSARYRDGYTF. The CDR3 region has the DNA TGCAGCGCCAGATACAGGGATGGCTACACCTTC.

The chain is built from TRBV3-1 (or the pseudogene TRBV3-2) and TRBJ1-5, with 7 bases lining up with TRBD1. The CDR3 length is 14 residues. V dropped 0 bases and J dropped 6; count of bases not matched to a gene: 2. Germline loops: CDR1 LGHDT, CDR2 YNNKEL (reference sequence). CDR3 in amino acids: CASSQEAGGQPQHF. CDR3 in DNA: TGTGCCAGCAGCCAAGAGGCAGGGGGTCAGCCCCAGCATTTT.

V is TRBV7-8 and J is TRBJ2-1; TRBD1 is a possible D gene (6 bases). Germline V CDR1 and CDR2: SGHVS, FQNEAQ. This CDR3 has 16 residues. The V gene lost 5 bases and the J gene lost 5 bases, with 19 bases spanning the gap. The CDR3 region has the DNA TGTGCCAGCAGCCCAGTAAGGGGACAAACTGACAATGAGCAGTTCTTC. The encoded protein is CASSPVRGQTDNEQFF.

This chain joins TRBV28 and TRBJ2-7; 7 bases map to TRBD2. Per the germline V gene, CDR1 is MDHEN and CDR2 is SYDVKM. The V gene end was trimmed by 6 bases and the J gene end by 0 bases; junction bases not matched to a gene: 11. The CDR3 runs to 16 residues. This chain's CDR3 is CASSDAARGNSYEQYF. The CDR3 DNA sequence: TGTGCCAGCAGCGACGCTGCGCGGGGGAACTCCTACGAGCAGTACTTC.

There are a few counts of this clone. This chain links TRBV6-5 with TRBJ2-1; perhaps TRBD2 as D (5 bases). The length of the CDR3 is 12 residues. Per germline, CDR1 MNHEY and CDR2 SVGAGI. V was clipped by 10 bases and J by 5 bases, with 12 bases between them. CDR3 DNA sequence: TGTGCCATCGGAAGAGCGGACAATGAGCAGTTCTTC. As protein: CAIGRADNEQFF.

The chain joins TRBV19 to TRBJ1-5; no firm D call. This CDR3 contains 14 residues. The V gene's germline CDR1 is LNHDA and CDR2 SQIVND (reference sequence). The V end was cut by 6 bases, the J end by 3 bases, with 12 bases between. The CDR3 DNA follows: TGTGCCAGTAGCCCCGGGAGTGTCAATCAGCCCCAGCATTTT. Its protein product is CASSPGSVNQPQHF.

The chain combines TRBV6-5 with TRBJ2-7; 8 bases fit TRBD1. V shed 6 bases and J 2 bases; nucleotides not matched to a gene: 9. The CDR3 has 15 amino acids. Germline V gene data show CDR1 as MNHEY and CDR2 as SVGAGI. The DNA of the CDR3 is TGTGCCAGCAGGGCGTTCCCGGGACAGGCCTACGAGCAGTACTTC. As protein: CASRAFPGQAYEQYF.

The V gene is TRBV9, the J gene TRBJ2-3, with 11 bases fitting TRBD2. Losses at the gene ends were 4 bases for V and 4 bases for J; bases not matched to a gene: 5. The CDR3 runs 15 residues. The V gene's germline CDR1 is SGDLS and CDR2 YYNGEE. CDR3 loop: CASSPGTSGPDTQYF. The CDR3 DNA reads as TGTGCCAGCAGCCCTGGGACTAGCGGACCAGATACGCAGTATTTT.

Here the CDR3 reads CASSLDSTGELFF. The CDR3 region has the DNA TGCGCCAGCAGCTTGGATAGCACCGGGGAGCTGTTTTTT. The chain uses TRBV5-1 and TRBJ2-2, with unresolved D. Germline V CDR1 and CDR2: SGHRS, YFSETQ. Between the trimmed V and J ends, which lost 0 bases and 4 bases, there was a span of 4 bases. The CDR3 extends over 13 amino acids.

The chain has TRBV5-1 and TRBJ1-1, with D tentatively TRBD1 (6 bases). The CDR3 runs to 13 residues. Germline CDR1 reads SGHRS; CDR2 reads YFSETQ. Trimming cost V 6 bases and J 3 bases, with 12 bases left between them. DNA for the CDR3: TGCGCCAGCAAATATGCAGGGGACACTGAAGCTTTCTTT. Translated: CASKYAGDTEAFF.

The V call is TRBV7-2, the J call TRBJ1-2; maybe TRBD1 (6 bases). V lost 1 base, J lost 0 bases, and 6 bases lay in between. CDR3 length: 14 residues. Germline CDR1 and CDR2: SGHTA and FQGNSA. The CDR3 DNA reads TGTGCCAGCAGCTTAGGGACAGCTAACTATGGCTACACCTTC. It is translated as CASSLGTANYGYTF. Full variable domain (remainder filled in from reference TRBV7-2 and TRBJ1-2): GAGVSQSPSNKVTEKGKDVELRCDPISGHTALYWYRQSLGQGLEFLIYFQGNSAPDKSGLPSDRFSAERTGGSVSTLTIQRTQQEDSAVYLCASSLGTANYGYTFGSGTRLTVV.